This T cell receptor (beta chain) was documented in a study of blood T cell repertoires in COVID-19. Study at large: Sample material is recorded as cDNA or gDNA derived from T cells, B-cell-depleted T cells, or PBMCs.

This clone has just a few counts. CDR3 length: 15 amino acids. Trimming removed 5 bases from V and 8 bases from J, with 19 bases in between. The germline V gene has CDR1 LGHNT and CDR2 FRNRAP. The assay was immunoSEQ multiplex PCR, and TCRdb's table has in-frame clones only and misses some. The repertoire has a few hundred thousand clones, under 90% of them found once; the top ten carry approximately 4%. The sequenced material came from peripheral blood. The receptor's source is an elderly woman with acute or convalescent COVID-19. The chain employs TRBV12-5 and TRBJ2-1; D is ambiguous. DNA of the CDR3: TGTGCTAGTGGTGGAGCCCGAGGAAGACTGGATGAGCAGTTCTTC. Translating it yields CASGGARGRLDEQFF. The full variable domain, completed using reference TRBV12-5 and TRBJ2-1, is DARVTQTPRHKVTEMGQEVTMRCQPILGHNTVFWYRQTMMQGLELLAYFRNRAPLDDSGMPKDRFSAEMPDATLATLKIQPSEPRDSAVYFCASGGARGRLDEQFFGPGTRLTVL.